This TCR beta chain derives from a study of blood T cell repertoires in COVID-19. Only in-frame clones appear in the TCRdb table, and some are missing; sequencing was by immunoSEQ multiplex PCR. The sample has about 200,000 clones, around nine tenths seen once. This clone was observed a few times. Germline loops: CDR1 MNHNY, CDR2 SVGAGI (reference sequence). Unmatched junction bases numbered 9, after V lost 5 bases and J lost 5 bases. CDR3 length: 15 residues. The rearrangement uses TRBV6-6 and TRBJ2-5, with TRBD1 matching 9 bases. The source is a man aged 18 to 35 with active or convalescent COVID-19. Specimen: peripheral blood. In nucleotides, the CDR3 is TGTGCCAGCAGTCAACCGGACAGGGGAAGTGAGACCCAGTACTTC. Amino acid sequence: CASSQPDRGSETQYF.